This T cell receptor (beta chain) is drawn from a study of T-cell memory formation after mild COVID-19. TCRdb recomputed calls from the 5' RACE reads with MiXCR, one row per CDR3 protein. The profile shows hundreds of thousands of distinct CDR3 sequences, about a sixth of them singletons. The CDR3 runs 14 residues. The V gene's germline CDR1 is SGHNT and CDR2 YYREEE (reference sequence). The V gene end was trimmed by 4 bases and the J gene end by 2 bases; junction bases not matched to a gene: 2. As to this clonotype: Antigen: not known.

General observations from the study: Several responding clones turned up in pre-infection memory, indicating that cross-reactive memory may have taken part.

The material sequenced was PBMCs or a T cell subset sorted from them (not recorded which). The TCR was taken from an adult woman who had mild COVID-19 (a few samples of this study predate the infection). Cell type and time point are not known. The rearrangement joins TRBV5-4 to TRBJ1-4; 7 bases are shared with TRBD1. CDR3 bases: TGTGCCAGCAGCAAGGGGGCGACTAATGAAAAACTGTTTTTT. Translated, it gives CASSKGATNEKLFF. The full variable domain, with the rest looked up from reference TRBV5-4 and TRBJ1-4, is ETGVTQSPTHLIKTRGQQVTLRCSSQSGHNTVSWYQQALGQGPQFIFQYYREEENGRGNFPPRFSGLQFPNYSSELNVNALELDDSALYLCASSKGATNEKLFFGSGTQLSVL.